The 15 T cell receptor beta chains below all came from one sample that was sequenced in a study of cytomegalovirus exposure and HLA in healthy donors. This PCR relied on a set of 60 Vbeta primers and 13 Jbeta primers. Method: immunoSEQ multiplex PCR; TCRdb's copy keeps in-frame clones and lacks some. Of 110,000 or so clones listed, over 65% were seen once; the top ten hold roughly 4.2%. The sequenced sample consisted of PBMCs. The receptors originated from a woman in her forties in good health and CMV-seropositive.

DNA of the CDR3: TGTGCCAGCTCACCACTCCAGGCCGGATGGGGCTACACCTTC. It yields the protein CASSPLQAGWGYTF. The chain combines TRBV18 with TRBJ1-2; the D is unclear. The V gene's germline CDR1 is KGHSH and CDR2 LQKENI. V was clipped by 1 base and J by 8 bases, with 14 bases between them. CDR3 length equals 14 residues.

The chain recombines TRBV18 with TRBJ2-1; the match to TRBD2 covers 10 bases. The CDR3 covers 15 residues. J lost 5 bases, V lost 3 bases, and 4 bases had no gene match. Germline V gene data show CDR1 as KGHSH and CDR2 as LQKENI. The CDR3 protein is CASSPWTSGHNEQFF. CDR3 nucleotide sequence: TGTGCCAGCTCACCCTGGACTAGCGGCCACAATGAGCAGTTCTTC.

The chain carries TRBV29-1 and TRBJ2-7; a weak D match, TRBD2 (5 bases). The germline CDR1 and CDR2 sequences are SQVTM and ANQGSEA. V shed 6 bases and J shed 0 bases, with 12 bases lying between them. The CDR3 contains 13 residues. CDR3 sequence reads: CSVGGSSSYEQYF. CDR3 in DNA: TGCAGCGTGGGCGGGTCGAGCTCCTACGAGCAGTACTTC.

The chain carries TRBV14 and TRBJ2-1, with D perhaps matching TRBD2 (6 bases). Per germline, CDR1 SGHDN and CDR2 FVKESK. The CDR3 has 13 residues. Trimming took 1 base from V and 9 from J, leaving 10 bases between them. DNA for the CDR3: TGTGCCAGCAGCCAAGGTCCAGCGGGTGAGCAGTTCTTC. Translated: CASSQGPAGEQFF.

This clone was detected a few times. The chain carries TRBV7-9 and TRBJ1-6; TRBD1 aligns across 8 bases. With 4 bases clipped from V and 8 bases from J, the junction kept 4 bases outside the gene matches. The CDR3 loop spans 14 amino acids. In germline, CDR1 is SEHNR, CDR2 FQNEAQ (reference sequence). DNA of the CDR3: TGTGCCAGCAGCTCCGACAGGGGTCATTCACCCCTCCACTTT. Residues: CASSSDRGHSPLHF.

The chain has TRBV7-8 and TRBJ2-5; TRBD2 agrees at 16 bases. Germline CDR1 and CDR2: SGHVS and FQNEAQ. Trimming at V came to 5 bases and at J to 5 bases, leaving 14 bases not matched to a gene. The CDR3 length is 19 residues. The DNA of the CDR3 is TGTGCCAGCAGCCCCCAATTGGGACTAGCGGGGGGGACTGGGGAGACCCAGTACTTC. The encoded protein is CASSPQLGLAGGTGETQYF.

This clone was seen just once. The CDR3 is CASSLSASGRLRQFF. CDR3 bases: TGTGCCAGCAGTTTATCGGCTAGCGGGAGGTTGAGGCAGTTCTTC. This chain connects TRBV6-5 to TRBJ2-1, with 11 bases that match TRBD2. Unmatched junction bases numbered 11, after V lost 4 bases and J lost 12 bases. The CDR3 is 15 amino acids. Germline V CDR1 and CDR2: MNHEY, SVGAGI.

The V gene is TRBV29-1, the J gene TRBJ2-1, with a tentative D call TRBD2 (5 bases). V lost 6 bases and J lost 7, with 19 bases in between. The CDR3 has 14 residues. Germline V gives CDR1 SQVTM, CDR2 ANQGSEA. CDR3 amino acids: CSVRGEALLNEQFF. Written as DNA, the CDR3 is TGCAGCGTACGGGGAGAAGCGTTGCTTAATGAGCAGTTCTTC.

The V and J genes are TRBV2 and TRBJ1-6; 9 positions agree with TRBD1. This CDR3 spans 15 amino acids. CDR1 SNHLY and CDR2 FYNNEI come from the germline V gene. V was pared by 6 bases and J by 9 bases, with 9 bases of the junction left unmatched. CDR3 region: CASSGGQGVGSPLHF. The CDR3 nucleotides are TGTGCCAGCAGCGGGGGACAGGGAGTAGGTTCACCCCTCCACTTT. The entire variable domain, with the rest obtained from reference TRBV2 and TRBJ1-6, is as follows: EPEVTQTPSHQVTQMGQEVILRCVPISNHLYFYWYRQILGQKVEFLVSFYNNEISEKSEIFDDQFSVERPDGSNFTLKIRSTKLEDSAMYFCASSGGQGVGSPLHFGNGTRLTVT.

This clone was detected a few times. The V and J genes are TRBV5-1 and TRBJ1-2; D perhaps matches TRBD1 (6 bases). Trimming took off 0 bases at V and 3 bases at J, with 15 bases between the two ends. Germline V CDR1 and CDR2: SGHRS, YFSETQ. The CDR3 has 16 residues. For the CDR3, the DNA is TGCGCCAGCAGCTTGGATTTAGGACAGTTTGACTATGGCTACACCTTC. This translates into CASSLDLGQFDYGYTF.

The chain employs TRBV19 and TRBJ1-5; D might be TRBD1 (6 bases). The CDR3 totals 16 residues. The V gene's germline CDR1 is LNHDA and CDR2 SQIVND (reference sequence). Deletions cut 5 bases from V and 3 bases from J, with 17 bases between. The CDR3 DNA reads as TGTGCCAGTAGTGCACTCCCAGGGGCCATCAATCAGCCCCAGCATTTT. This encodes CASSALPGAINQPQHF.

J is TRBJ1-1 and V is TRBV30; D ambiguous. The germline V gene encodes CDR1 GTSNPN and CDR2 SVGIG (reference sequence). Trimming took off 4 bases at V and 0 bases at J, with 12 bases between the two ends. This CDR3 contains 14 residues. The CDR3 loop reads CAWTIPGLNTEAFF. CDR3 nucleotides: TGTGCCTGGACTATTCCGGGGTTGAACACTGAAGCTTTCTTT. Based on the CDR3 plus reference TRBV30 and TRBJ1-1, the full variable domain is SQTIHQWPATLVQPVGSPLSLECTVEGTSNPNLYWYRQAAGRGLQLLFYSVGIGQISSEVPQNLSASRPQDRQFILSSKKLLLSDSGFYLCAWTIPGLNTEAFFGQGTRLTVV.

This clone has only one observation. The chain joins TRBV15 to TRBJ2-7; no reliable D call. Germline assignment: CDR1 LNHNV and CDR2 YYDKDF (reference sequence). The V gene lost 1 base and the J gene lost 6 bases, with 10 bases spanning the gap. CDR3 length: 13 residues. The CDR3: CATSRVPSGEQYF. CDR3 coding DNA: TGTGCCACCAGCAGAGTGCCATCCGGCGAGCAGTACTTC.

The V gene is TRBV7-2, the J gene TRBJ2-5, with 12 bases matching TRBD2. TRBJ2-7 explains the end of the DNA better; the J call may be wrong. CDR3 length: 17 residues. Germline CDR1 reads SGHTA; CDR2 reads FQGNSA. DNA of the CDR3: TGTGCCAGCAGCTCCGCTAGCGGGAGGGCCGGAGCCTACGAGCAGTACTTC. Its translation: CASSSASGRAGAYEQYF.

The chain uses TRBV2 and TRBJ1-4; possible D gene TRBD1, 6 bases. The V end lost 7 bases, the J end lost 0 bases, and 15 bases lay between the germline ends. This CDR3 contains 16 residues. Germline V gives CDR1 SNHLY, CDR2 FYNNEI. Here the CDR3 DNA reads TGTGCCAGCAATAAACAGGGCCACGCAACTAATGAAAAACTGTTTTTT. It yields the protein CASNKQGHATNEKLFF.